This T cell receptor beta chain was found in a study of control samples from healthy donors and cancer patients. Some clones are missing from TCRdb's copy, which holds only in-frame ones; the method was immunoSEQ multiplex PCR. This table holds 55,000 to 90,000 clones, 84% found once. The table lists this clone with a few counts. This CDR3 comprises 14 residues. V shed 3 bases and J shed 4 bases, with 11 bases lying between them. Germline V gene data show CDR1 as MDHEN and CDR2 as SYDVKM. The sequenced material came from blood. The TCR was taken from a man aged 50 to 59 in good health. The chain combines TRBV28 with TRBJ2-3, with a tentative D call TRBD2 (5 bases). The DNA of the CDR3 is TGTGCCAGCAGTTTGGGTCTAGCAGCAGATACGCAGTATTTT. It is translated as CASSLGLAADTQYF.